This T cell receptor beta chain was captured by sequencing in a study of CD8+CD57+ T cells in acquired aplastic anemia. Study context: Sorted CD4+ and CD8+ cells yielded DNA averaging approximately 3 ug.

The CDR3 has 13 amino acids. CDR1 and CDR2 (germline): SNHLY, FYNNEI. Trimming stripped 5 bases from V and 5 bases from J, with 13 bases between. The TCR beta profiling, which covered VDJ combination and CDR3 sequence, was carried out using genomic DNA as the template. A single record per CDR3 protein comes from TCRdb applying MiXCR to the reads. The sample includes roughly 500,000 distinct CDR3 sequences, around a third of them seen just once. Before being chosen for sequencing, patients had shown CD8+CD57+ cell expansion by flow cytometry. Among the patients, none had received any therapy at the time of blood sampling. Findings of the study overall: Controls and patients did not differ significantly in CD8+ Simpson's diversity.

As regards this clonotype: Its antigen is unknown. The conserved phenylalanine or tryptophan normally closing the CDR3 is absent here, so this likely arose from a read error.

The sample was sorted CD4+, CD8+, or CD8+CD57+ T cells (not recorded which) from PBMCs. The receptor's source is a human donor with aplastic anemia. The chain is built from TRBV2 and TRBJ2-7, with TRBD2 as a possible D gene (5 bases). The CDR3 sequence is CASSSGVTHEQYL. CDR3 DNA: TGTGCCAGCAGTTCCGGGGTTACCCACGAGCAGTACCTC.